Following are 26 T cell receptor beta chains from one sample sequenced in a study of memory CD4+ T cells and cytomegalovirus serostatus. Clones were sequenced by immunoSEQ multiplex PCR, and TCRdb holds only the in-frame ones, with some missing. This table has about 75,000 clones, roughly 78% appearing once. Single viable CD3+CD4+CD8-CD45RO+ cells were sorted as the memory CD4+ T cells. Input material: memory CD4+ T cells from blood. The receptor source for this set is an adult in good health and CMV-seropositive.

The V call is TRBV30, the J call TRBJ1-5, with D possibly being TRBD1 (5 bases). The V and J ends lost 1 base and 4 bases respectively, with 8 bases between them. The CDR3 extends over 13 amino acids. CDR1 GTSNPN and CDR2 SVGIG come from the germline V gene (reference sequence). The CDR3 region has the DNA TGTGCCTGGAGTGGGACATCTAATCAGCCCCAGCATTTT. Encoded protein: CAWSGTSNQPQHF.

The rearrangement joins TRBV10-1 to TRBJ2-5; 10 bases align to TRBD2. The CDR3 covers 13 residues. Germline values: CDR1 WNHNN, CDR2 SYGVQD (reference sequence). The trim removed 6 bases at V and 4 bases at J, leaving 2 bases unmatched. The CDR3: CASRASGGETQYF. In DNA form, the CDR3 reads TGCGCCAGCAGAGCTAGCGGGGGAGAGACCCAGTACTTC.

The CDR3 sequence is CASSLAGFEQYF. DNA for the CDR3: TGTGCCAGCAGCTTAGCTGGCTTCGAGCAGTACTTC. The chain has TRBV7-2 and TRBJ2-7, with D unclear. V lost 0 bases and J 6 bases, leaving 6 bases between the germline ends. Germline V gene data show CDR1 as SGHTA and CDR2 as FQGNSA. CDR3 size: 12 residues.

The genes are TRBV12-5 and TRBJ1-6; D gene unclear. Germline assignment: CDR1 LGHNT and CDR2 FRNRAP. Trimming left V 3 bases short and J 7 bases short, with 7 bases between. CDR3 length: 13 residues. This CDR3 reads CASGLEENSPLHF. The DNA for the CDR3 is TGTGCTAGTGGTTTAGAGGAGAATTCACCCCTCCACTTT.

This sequence joins TRBV7-6 and TRBJ1-6; D is unclear. This CDR3 contains 15 residues. Germline V gene sequence: CDR1 SGHVS, CDR2 FNYEAQ. Trimming pared 5 bases from V and 4 bases from J, leaving 12 bases between. In DNA, the CDR3 is TGTGCCAGCAGCCGTGCGGCGGATTATAATTCACCCCTCCACTTT. The encoded protein is CASSRAADYNSPLHF. Supplemented by reference TRBV7-6 and TRBJ1-6, the full variable domain reads GAGVSQSPRYKVTKRGQDVALRCDPISGHVSLYWYRQALGQGPEFLTYFNYEAQQDKSGLPNDRFSAERPEGSISTLTIQRTEQRDSAMYRCASSRAADYNSPLHFGNGTRLTVT.

This clone was found a few times. This chain uses TRBV30 with TRBJ2-5; 8 bases align to TRBD1. The germline CDR1 and CDR2 sequences are GTSNPN and SVGIG (reference sequence). The length of the CDR3 is 15 residues. The V and J ends lost 2 bases and 4 bases, in that order; junction bases with no gene match: 9. The chain's CDR3 is CAWSYSHTGGETQYF. CDR3 nucleotide sequence: TGTGCCTGGAGTTATTCGCACACAGGGGGAGAGACCCAGTACTTC.

This sequence joins TRBV5-4 and TRBJ1-4; D is possibly TRBD1 (5 bases). The CDR3 length is 15 residues. The germline gives CDR1 SGHNT, CDR2 YYREEE (reference sequence). Trimming took off 4 bases at V and 5 bases at J, with 15 bases between the two ends. CDR3 region: CASSPGRGINEKLFF. DNA for the CDR3: TGTGCCAGCAGCCCCGGACGGGGGATAAATGAAAAACTGTTTTTT.

This chain links TRBV7-2 with TRBJ2-2; 13 nucleotides match TRBD2. This CDR3 region has 17 residues. The J segment lost 6 bases and the V segment lost 0 bases, leaving 4 bases of the junction unmatched. Germline loops: CDR1 SGHTA, CDR2 FQGNSA. In DNA, the CDR3 is TGTGCCAGCAGCTTAGCGGGGACTAGCGGGACCTCCGGGGAGCTGTTTTTT. Its protein product is CASSLAGTSGTSGELFF. Based on the CDR3 plus reference TRBV7-2 and TRBJ2-2, the full variable domain is GAGVSQSPSNKVTEKGKDVELRCDPISGHTALYWYRQSLGQGLEFLIYFQGNSAPDKSGLPSDRFSAERTGGSVSTLTIQRTQQEDSAVYLCASSLAGTSGTSGELFFGEGSRLTVL.

The V gene is TRBV30, the J gene TRBJ1-6; D gene uncertain. In germline, CDR1 is GTSNPN, CDR2 SVGIG (reference sequence). Trimming stripped 3 bases from V and 7 bases from J, with 13 bases between. The CDR3 covers 14 residues. Written as DNA, the CDR3 is TGTGCCTGGAGCCGGGCGCGCGGGAATTCACCCCTCCACTTT. Translation gives CAWSRARGNSPLHF. The variable domain in full, completed from reference TRBV30 and TRBJ1-6, reads SQTIHQWPATLVQPVGSPLSLECTVEGTSNPNLYWYRQAAGRGLQLLFYSVGIGQISSEVPQNLSASRPQDRQFILSSKKLLLSDSGFYLCAWSRARGNSPLHFGNGTRLTVT.

The J gene is TRBJ2-7, the V gene TRBV5-1; the D is unclear. V shed 4 bases and J shed 4 bases, with 9 bases lying between them. The CDR3 consists of 12 residues. Germline V gene sequence: CDR1 SGHRS, CDR2 YFSETQ. Here the CDR3 DNA reads TGCGCCAGCAGCCCCGACGTATACGAGCAGTACTTC. Protein product: CASSPDVYEQYF.

The chain couples TRBV6-5 to TRBJ2-5; TRBD2 might be the D (5 bases). Germline CDR1 and CDR2: MNHEY and SVGAGI. Trimming stripped 2 bases from V and 1 base from J, with 8 bases between. This CDR3 contains 14 residues. The CDR3 protein is CASSYMRAQETQYF. CDR3 sequence (DNA): TGTGCCAGCAGTTACATGCGGGCCCAAGAGACCCAGTACTTC.

The chain carries TRBV11-3 and TRBJ2-2; D not resolved. V lost 1 base and J 2 bases, leaving 5 bases between the germline ends. CDR1 and CDR2 from the germline V gene are SGHNT and YENEEA. CDR3 size: 14 residues. Here the CDR3 reads CASSLVGNTGELFF. The CDR3 nucleotides are TGTGCCAGCAGCTTAGTCGGTAACACCGGGGAGCTGTTTTTT.

V gene TRBV2 combines with J gene TRBJ2-1, with 8 bases that match TRBD2. The V gene end was trimmed by 3 bases and the J gene end by 8 bases; junction bases not matched to a gene: 3. Germline V gives CDR1 SNHLY, CDR2 FYNNEI. The CDR3 is 13 residues long. The CDR3 reads CASSDGTRYEQFF. For the CDR3, the DNA is TGTGCCAGCAGTGATGGGACTAGGTATGAGCAGTTCTTC.

The CDR3 region has the DNA TGTGCCAGCAGCCTCGGTTGGCGGCCGGTAACTGAAGCTTTCTTT. Protein: CASSLGWRPVTEAFF. This chain connects TRBV7-2 to TRBJ1-1; D not certain. V was shortened by 5 bases and J by 5 bases, with 18 bases between the two germline ends. Germline values: CDR1 SGHTA, CDR2 FQGNSA. The CDR3 is 15 residues long.

The chain couples TRBV2 to TRBJ1-4; D is possibly TRBD1 (6 bases). Germline CDR1 reads SNHLY; CDR2 reads FYNNEI. V was clipped by 6 bases and J by 2 bases, with 10 bases between them. The CDR3 is 14 amino acids. CDR3 bases: TGTGCCAGCAGATCAGGGGTGACTAATGAAAAACTGTTTTTT. Translated, it gives CASRSGVTNEKLFF.

This clone was seen only a few times. Other nucleotide sequences in the sample specify the same CDR3. The CDR3: CASSLVHEQYF. The DNA of the CDR3 is TGTGCCAGCAGCTTAGTCCACGAGCAGTACTTC. The rearrangement links TRBV7-2 to TRBJ2-7; no clear D gene. Deletions cut 1 base from V and 5 bases from J, with 3 bases between. The length of the CDR3 is 11 residues. The germline gives CDR1 SGHTA, CDR2 FQGNSA.

The CDR3, as DNA: TGTGCCAGCAGCCCCGGGGCCGCCGGGGAGCTGTTTTTT. It specifies CASSPGAAGELFF. The gene calls are TRBV9 and TRBJ2-2, with D perhaps being TRBD1 or TRBD2 (5 bases each). The V gene's germline CDR1 is SGDLS and CDR2 YYNGEE. The ends were cut back, 4 bases at V and 6 bases at J, with 10 bases in the middle. There are 13 residues in the CDR3.

This clone rates as medium-sized. The chain is built from TRBV2 and TRBJ2-2; D is unclear. V gave up 6 bases and J gave up 7 bases, with 6 bases separating them. This CDR3 spans 11 amino acids. Germline CDR1 reads SNHLY; CDR2 reads FYNNEI. The CDR3 DNA sequence: TGTGCCAGCAGGTACAGCGGGGAGCTGTTTTTT. Amino acids: CASRYSGELFF. Together with reference TRBV2 and TRBJ2-2, the CDR3 gives the full variable domain: EPEVTQTPSHQVTQMGQEVILRCVPISNHLYFYWYRQILGQKVEFLVSFYNNEISEKSEIFDDQFSVERPDGSNFTLKIRSTKLEDSAMYFCASRYSGELFFGEGSRLTVL.

The chain joins TRBV5-1 to TRBJ2-1; 16 bases map to TRBD2. The CDR3 is 18 amino acids. V was pared by 0 bases and J by 7 bases, with 7 bases of the junction left unmatched. Germline V gives CDR1 SGHRS, CDR2 YFSETQ. This CDR3 is CASSLAGGLAGGPNEQFF. The CDR3 bases are TGCGCCAGCAGCTTGGCAGGGGGACTAGCGGGGGGGCCAAATGAGCAGTTCTTC.

V and J are TRBV2 and TRBJ1-2; D is perhaps TRBD1 (5 bases). V lost 7 bases and J 0 bases, leaving 9 bases between the germline ends. Looked up from germline, CDR1 is SNHLY and CDR2 is FYNNEI. The CDR3 consists of 13 residues. This chain's CDR3 is CASTPGPNYGYTF. CDR3 coding DNA: TGTGCCAGCACACCGGGGCCTAACTATGGCTACACCTTC.

The V gene is TRBV20-1, the J gene TRBJ2-3; D gene ambiguous. This CDR3 spans 11 amino acids. Trimming stripped 8 bases from V and 0 bases from J, with 6 bases between. Germline V gives CDR1 DFQATT, CDR2 SNEGSKA (reference sequence). The CDR3 nucleotides read TGCAGTATGAGGAGCACAGATACGCAGTATTTT. This encodes CSMRSTDTQYF.

The chain links TRBV5-4 to TRBJ1-4; weak D call: TRBD1 (5 bases). There are 15 residues in the CDR3. Germline V gene lookup returns CDR1 SGHNT and CDR2 YYREEE (reference sequence). V gave up 0 bases and J gave up 8 bases, with 14 bases separating them. The CDR3 DNA follows: TGTGCCAGCAGCTTGGGGACAAGGGGAACGGAAAAACTGTTTTTT. Amino acids: CASSLGTRGTEKLFF.

This clone was recorded only once. The gene calls are TRBV5-1 and TRBJ1-4; D gene ambiguous. The CDR3 totals 13 residues. The germline CDR1 and CDR2 sequences are SGHRS and YFSETQ. V was pared by 0 bases and J by 6 bases, with 6 bases between. In DNA, the CDR3 is TGCGCCAGCAGCTTGGGGGCGGATGAAAAACTGTTTTTT. Its translation is CASSLGADEKLFF.

This chain uses TRBV18 with TRBJ2-1; D is possibly TRBD1 (5 bases). V dropped 2 bases and J dropped 5 bases, with 10 bases sitting between them. The CDR3 has 14 amino acids. The germline gives CDR1 KGHSH, CDR2 LQKENI. The CDR3 region is CASSPGQIDNEQFF. For the CDR3, the DNA is TGTGCCAGCTCACCAGGACAAATAGACAATGAGCAGTTCTTC.

This rearrangement joins TRBV6-5 to TRBJ2-4; D is perhaps TRBD2 (5 bases). V lost 5 bases, J lost 3 bases, and 8 bases lay in between. The CDR3 consists of 13 residues. Per the germline V gene, CDR1 is MNHEY and CDR2 is SVGAGI. The CDR3 is CASSNRDKNIQYF. The CDR3 DNA sequence: TGTGCCAGCAGTAACCGGGACAAAAACATTCAGTACTTC.

The chain links TRBV19 to TRBJ1-5; a possible D gene is TRBD1 (5 bases). The length of the CDR3 is 13 residues. Germline values: CDR1 LNHDA, CDR2 SQIVND (reference sequence). V lost 5 bases, J lost 5 bases, and 10 bases lay in between. DNA for the CDR3: TGTGCCAGTAGTGCGGGACGGGATCAGCCCCAGCATTTT. This encodes CASSAGRDQPQHF. Full variable domain (rest looked up from reference TRBV19 and TRBJ1-5): DGGITQSPKYLFRKEGQNVTLSCEQNLNHDAMYWYRQDPGQGLRLIYYSQIVNDFQKGDIAEGYSVSREKKESFPLTVTSAQKNPTAFYLCASSAGRDQPQHFGDGTRLSIL.